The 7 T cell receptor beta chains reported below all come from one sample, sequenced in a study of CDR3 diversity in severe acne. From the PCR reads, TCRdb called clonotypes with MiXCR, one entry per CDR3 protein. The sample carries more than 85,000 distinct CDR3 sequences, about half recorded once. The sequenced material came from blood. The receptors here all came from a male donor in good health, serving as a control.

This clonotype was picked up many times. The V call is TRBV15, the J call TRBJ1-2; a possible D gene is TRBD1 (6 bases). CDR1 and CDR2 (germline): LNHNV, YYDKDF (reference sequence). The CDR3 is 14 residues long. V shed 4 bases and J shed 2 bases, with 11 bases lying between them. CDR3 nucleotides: TGTGCCACCAGCAAGGGGGGTTGGAACTATGGCTACACCTTC. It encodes CATSKGGWNYGYTF.

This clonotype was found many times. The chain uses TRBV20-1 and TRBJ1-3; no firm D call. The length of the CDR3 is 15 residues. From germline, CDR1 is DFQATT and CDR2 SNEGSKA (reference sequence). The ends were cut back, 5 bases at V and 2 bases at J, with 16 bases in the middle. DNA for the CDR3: TGCAGTGCTCCTAGCCACCGAGGAACTGGAAACACCATATATTTT. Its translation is CSAPSHRGTGNTIYF.

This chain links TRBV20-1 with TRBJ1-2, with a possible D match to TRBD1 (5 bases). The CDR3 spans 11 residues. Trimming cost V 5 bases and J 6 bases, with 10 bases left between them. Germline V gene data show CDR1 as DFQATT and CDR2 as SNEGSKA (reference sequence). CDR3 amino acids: CSAPGGDGYTF. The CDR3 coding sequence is TGCAGTGCTCCGGGGGGGGATGGCTACACCTTC.

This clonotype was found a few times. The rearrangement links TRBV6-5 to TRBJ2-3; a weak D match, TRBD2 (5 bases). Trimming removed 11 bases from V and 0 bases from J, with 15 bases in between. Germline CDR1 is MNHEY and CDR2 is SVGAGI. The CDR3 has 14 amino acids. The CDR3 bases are TGTGCCCCCTTATCCCGCGGGAGCACAGATACGCAGTATTTT. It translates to CAPLSRGSTDTQYF.

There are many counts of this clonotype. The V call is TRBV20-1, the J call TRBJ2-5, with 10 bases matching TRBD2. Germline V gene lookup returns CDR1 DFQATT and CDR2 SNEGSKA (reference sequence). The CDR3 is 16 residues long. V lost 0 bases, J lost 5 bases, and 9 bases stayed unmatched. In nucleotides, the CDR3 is TGCAGTGCTAGAGATCGCAGCGGGGGGGCGGGGGAGACCCAGTACTTC. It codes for CSARDRSGGAGETQYF.

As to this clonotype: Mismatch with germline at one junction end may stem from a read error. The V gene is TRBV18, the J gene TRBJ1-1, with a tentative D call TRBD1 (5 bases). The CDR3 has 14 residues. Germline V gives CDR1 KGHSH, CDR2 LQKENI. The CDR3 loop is CASPPGRDPYEAVF. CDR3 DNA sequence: TGTGCCAGCCCACCGGGCAGGGACCCTTATGAAGCTGTCTTT.

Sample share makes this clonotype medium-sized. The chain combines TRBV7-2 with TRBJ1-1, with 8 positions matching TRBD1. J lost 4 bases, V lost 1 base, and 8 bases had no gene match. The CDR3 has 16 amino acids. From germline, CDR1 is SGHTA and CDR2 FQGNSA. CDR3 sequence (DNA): TGTGCCAGCAGCTTAGTCCCGCAGGGGGCAGGCACTGAAGCTTTCTTT. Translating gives CASSLVPQGAGTEAFF.